This TCR beta chain was sequenced for a study of T cells in Graves' hyperthyroidism and ophthalmopathy. General study points: Onset of ophthalmopathy came a median roughly 6 months after the model predicted it. Clonotypes that were expanded in thyroid above 0.001 mostly appeared in blood too.

Patients with ophthalmopathy all had a Clinical Activity Score of at least 3, a NOSPECS grade of at least 4 and duration under 3 months. Of note for this clonotype: No antigen is known for it.

J gave up 2 bases and V 0 bases, and 5 bases lay outside the gene matches. The length of the CDR3 is 17 residues. The germline CDR1 and CDR2 sequences are LGHNA and YSLEER. TCR beta CDR3 regions were amplified from RNA. An initial round of RT-PCR targeting the TCR CDR3 relied on the HTBI primer set. MiXCR, run by TCRdb on the multiplex PCR reads, gives a single entry per CDR3 protein. The table has 490,000 or so distinct CDR3 sequences, 20% to 25% seen once; the top ten hold approximately 49%. The origin of this receptor is a woman in her 70s with Graves' ophthalmopathy. Specimen: blood. This sequence joins TRBV4-3 and TRBJ2-3, with 10 bases matching TRBD2. The CDR3 region has the DNA TGCGCCAGCAGCCAAGAAGGTAGCGGGAGGCCCACAGATACGCAGTATTTT. This codes for CASSQEGSGRPTDTQYF.